The 27 T cell receptor beta chains listed next were all sequenced from one sample in a study of blood T cell repertoires in COVID-19. Here immunoSEQ multiplex PCR was the method, and the copy in TCRdb shows in-frame clones only, minus some. Counted here are approximately 360,000 clones, more than 70% occurring once; the ten biggest clones make up over 1%. Sequences were obtained from peripheral blood. The receptor set was obtained from a man aged 35 to 55 with acute or convalescent COVID-19.

The chain combines TRBV2 with TRBJ1-2; weak D call: TRBD1 (5 bases). This CDR3 region has 12 residues. CDR1 and CDR2 from the germline V gene are SNHLY and FYNNEI. The ends were cut back, 8 bases at V and 2 bases at J, with 9 bases in the middle. The CDR3 is CASGRGNYGYTF. DNA of the CDR3: TGTGCCAGCGGGAGGGGAAACTATGGCTACACCTTC.

The genes are TRBV4-1 and TRBJ2-7; possibly TRBD1 for D (5 bases). Deletions cut 4 bases from V and 6 bases from J, with 16 bases between. Germline CDR1 reads MGHRA; CDR2 reads YSYEKL. The CDR3 spans 14 residues. The DNA for the CDR3 is TGCGCCAGCAGCCTCACGTCGGACATCGGCGAGCAGTACTTC. Amino acids: CASSLTSDIGEQYF.

The V and J genes are TRBV5-4 and TRBJ2-5, with a weak D call TRBD1 (6 bases). The CDR3 has 13 amino acids. The V gene lost 0 bases and the J gene lost 5 bases, with 8 bases spanning the gap. Germline V lookup: CDR1 SGHNT, CDR2 YYREEE (reference sequence). In DNA, the CDR3 is TGTGCCAGCAGCTTGGACAGGGATGAGACCCAGTACTTC. Its translation: CASSLDRDETQYF.

CDR3 coding DNA: TGTGCCAGCAGCGCAGGGACTAGCGGTTACAATGAGCAGTTCTTC. This codes for CASSAGTSGYNEQFF. The chain joins TRBV6-4 to TRBJ2-1, with 11 bases fitting TRBD2. The V gene end was trimmed by 6 bases and the J gene end by 4 bases; junction bases not matched to a gene: 5. This CDR3 has 15 residues. Germline CDR1 MRHNA, CDR2 SNTAGT.

This CDR3 reads CASSEAVGVRQPQHF. For the CDR3, the DNA is TGTGCCAGCAGTGAAGCGGTAGGGGTCAGACAGCCCCAGCATTTT. The rearrangement links TRBV6-1 to TRBJ1-5; possible D gene TRBD1, 5 bases. This CDR3 spans 15 amino acids. Per germline, CDR1 MNHNS and CDR2 SASEGT. With 0 bases removed from V and 7 bases from J, the gap between germline ends came to 13 bases.

The V call is TRBV7-2, the J call TRBJ2-1, with TRBD2 matching 9 bases. V trimming: 2 bases; J trimming: 6 bases; junction bases outside the gene matches: 5. CDR3 length equals 15 residues. The germline V gene has CDR1 SGHTA and CDR2 FQGNSA. CDR3 in amino acids: CASSLSVAGVNEQFF. CDR3 nucleotides: TGTGCCAGCAGCTTATCCGTAGCGGGGGTCAATGAGCAGTTCTTC.

This clone was detected once. The genes are TRBV15 and TRBJ2-3; the match to TRBD2 covers 13 bases. The germline V gene encodes CDR1 LNHNV and CDR2 YYDKDF (reference sequence). The CDR3 sequence is 18 residues long. J was trimmed by 2 bases and V by 2 bases; bases with no gene match: 7. The CDR3 coding sequence is TGTGCCACCAGCAGAATCGGACTAGCGGGGGCCACCACAGATACGCAGTATTTT. It translates to CATSRIGLAGATTDTQYF. Full variable domain (missing parts from reference TRBV15 and TRBJ2-3): DAMVIQNPRYQVTQFGKPVTLSCSQTLNHNVMYWYQQKSSQAPKLLFHYYDKDFNNEADTPDNFQSRRPNTSFCFLDIRSPGLGDTAMYLCATSRIGLAGATTDTQYFGPGTRLTVL.

The chain carries TRBV18 and TRBJ2-7; tentatively, D is TRBD2 (5 bases). In germline, CDR1 is KGHSH, CDR2 LQKENI. The CDR3 is made up of 17 amino acids. Between the trimmed V and J ends, which lost 4 bases and 3 bases, there was a span of 22 bases. CDR3 DNA: TGTGCCAGCTCACTAGCGTCGCCCGGGCCCTACTACTACGAGCAGTACTTC. Translation gives CASSLASPGPYYYEQYF.

The CDR3 DNA reads as TGTGCCAGCAGCGTAGGACTAGCGGGAATTACCTCCTACAATGAGCAGTTCTTC. Translated: CASSVGLAGITSYNEQFF. The V and J genes are TRBV9 and TRBJ2-1; TRBD2 agrees at 11 bases. Germline CDR1 SGDLS, CDR2 YYNGEE. The CDR3 runs 18 residues. V trimming: 0 bases; J trimming: 0 bases; junction bases outside the gene matches: 5. The whole variable domain, remainder taken from reference TRBV9 and TRBJ2-1, is DSGVTQTPKHLITATGQRVTLRCSPRSGDLSVYWYQQSLDQGLQFLIQYYNGEERAKGNILERFSAQQFPDLHSELNLSSLELGDSALYFCASSVGLAGITSYNEQFFGPGTRLTVL.

The gene calls are TRBV7-3 and TRBJ2-7; a possible D gene is TRBD2 (6 bases). Trimming took off 4 bases at V and 2 bases at J, with 12 bases between the two ends. This CDR3 contains 14 residues. From germline, CDR1 is SGHTA and CDR2 FQGTGA. CDR3 sequence: CASSYNSGAYEQYF. DNA for the CDR3: TGTGCCAGCAGCTATAATAGCGGAGCCTACGAGCAGTACTTC.

The chain recombines TRBV7-2 with TRBJ2-7; possibly TRBD1 for D (7 bases). V lost 1 base to trimming and J lost 4 bases, with 17 bases between them. Germline loops: CDR1 SGHTA, CDR2 FQGNSA. The CDR3 runs 16 residues. For the CDR3, the DNA is TGTGCCAGCAGCTTAGTGGGGGGACAGCAACTTTACGAGCAGTACTTC. It codes for CASSLVGGQQLYEQYF.

The genes are TRBV2 and TRBJ1-1; tentative D call: TRBD1 (6 bases). CDR3 length: 15 amino acids. V lost 4 bases to trimming and J lost 5 bases, with 17 bases between them. In germline, CDR1 is SNHLY, CDR2 FYNNEI. CDR3 loop: CASSAPTTGRTEAFF. DNA of the CDR3: TGTGCCAGCAGTGCCCCCACGACAGGTCGGACTGAAGCTTTCTTT.

This clone was picked up a small number of times. The rearrangement uses TRBV30 and TRBJ2-7; 11 bases align to TRBD2. Germline V gene sequence: CDR1 GTSNPN, CDR2 SVGIG (reference sequence). The ends lost 3 bases at V and 6 bases at J; junction bases unmatched: 10. CDR3 length equals 15 residues. The CDR3 loop reads CAWSQTLAGAGEQYF. The CDR3 DNA reads TGTGCCTGGAGCCAAACACTAGCGGGAGCGGGCGAGCAGTACTTC.

The V call is TRBV11-2, the J call TRBJ2-3; 10 nucleotides line up with TRBD1. The CDR3 runs 15 residues. The germline gives CDR1 SGHAT, CDR2 FQNNGV. After removal of 3 bases from V and 4 bases from J, the junction contained 4 bases not matched to a gene. CDR3 sequence: CASSFRDRGPDTQYF. CDR3 nucleotides: TGTGCCAGCAGCTTCCGGGACAGGGGCCCAGATACGCAGTATTTT.

This clone was picked up one time. This chain joins TRBV6-6 and TRBJ2-4; no reliable D call. CDR1 is MNHNY, CDR2 SVGAGI, per germline (reference sequence). The CDR3 spans 12 residues. With 2 bases removed from V and 10 bases from J, the gap between germline ends came to 9 bases. The CDR3 region is CASSYEKFIQYF. CDR3 nucleotides: TGTGCCAGCAGTTACGAGAAATTTATTCAGTACTTC.

The chain recombines TRBV2 with TRBJ1-6; TRBD1 aligns across 8 bases. V gave up 2 bases and J gave up 6 bases; unmatched junction bases: 0. Germline V CDR1 and CDR2: SNHLY, FYNNEI. The CDR3 totals 14 residues. DNA of the CDR3: TGTGCCAGCAGTGAAACAGGGGGTAATTCACCCCTCCACTTT. This encodes CASSETGGNSPLHF.

This rearrangement joins TRBV19 to TRBJ1-5; D gene uncertain. Trimming removed 6 bases at V and 4 bases at J, with 10 bases between. CDR1 is LNHDA, CDR2 SQIVND, per germline (reference sequence). This CDR3 is 13 amino acids long. The CDR3 coding sequence is TGTGCCAGTAGACCCCGGGGTAATCAGCCCCAGCATTTT. Amino acids: CASRPRGNQPQHF.

On this clone itself: This sample also contains other DNA sequences that code for the same CDR3. The chain couples TRBV7-3 to TRBJ2-3, with TRBD2 as a possible D gene (5 bases). The V gene lost 1 base and the J gene lost 0 bases, with 5 bases spanning the gap. The CDR3 spans 14 residues. Germline CDR1 SGHTA, CDR2 FQGTGA. CDR3 in amino acids: CASSLSGSTDTQYF. The CDR3 nucleotides are TGTGCCAGCAGCTTAAGCGGGAGCACAGATACGCAGTATTTT. Full variable domain (outside the CDR3, taken from reference TRBV7-3 and TRBJ2-3): GAGVSQTPSNKVTEKGKYVELRCDPISGHTALYWYRQSLGQGPEFLIYFQGTGAADDSGLPNDRFFAVRPEGSVSTLKIQRTERGDSAVYLCASSLSGSTDTQYFGPGTRLTVL.

CDR3 in amino acids: CASSLTSGIETDTQYF. For the CDR3, the DNA is TGCGCCAGCAGCTTGACTAGCGGGATAGAAACAGATACGCAGTATTTT. V is TRBV5-1 and J is TRBJ2-3, with 10 positions matching TRBD2. Germline CDR1 SGHRS, CDR2 YFSETQ. The CDR3 totals 16 residues. Trimming took 1 base from V and 3 from J; bases not matched to a gene: 5.

The rearrangement uses TRBV25-1 and TRBJ2-7; D possibly corresponds to TRBD1 (7 bases). Germline V CDR1 and CDR2: MGHDK, SYGVNS. V lost 6 bases and J lost 7, with 22 bases in between. The CDR3 has 15 residues. The DNA for the CDR3 is TGTGCCAGCAGGGAAGGAGGTGAGGGGGCGGGGGAGCAGTACTTC. As protein: CASREGGEGAGEQYF.

The chain is built from TRBV9 and TRBJ1-2; 9 bases line up with TRBD1. The V gene end was trimmed by 4 bases and the J gene end by 3 bases; junction bases not matched to a gene: 4. CDR1 and CDR2 (germline): SGDLS, YYNGEE. CDR3 length: 14 amino acids. In DNA, the CDR3 is TGTGCCAGCAGCACAGGGGGCAGTGACTATGGCTACACCTTC. Translating it yields CASSTGGSDYGYTF.

V usage is TRBV23-1 and J usage is TRBJ1-2; D might be TRBD1 (6 bases). TRBV23-1 is annotated as an ORF whose role is uncertain. The V end lost 3 bases, the J end lost 0 bases, and 8 bases lay between the germline ends. The CDR3 sequence is 14 residues long. The CDR3 DNA is TGCGCCAGCAGTCAGCCAGGGGCTAACTATGGCTACACCTTC. This translates into CASSQPGANYGYTF.

This clone was seen only once. The genes are TRBV19 and TRBJ2-3; D unresolved. The CDR3 totals 14 residues. Trimming cost V 3 bases and J 4 bases, with 11 bases left between them. The germline CDR1 and CDR2 sequences are LNHDA and SQIVND (reference sequence). CDR3 nucleotide sequence: TGTGCCAGTAGTATCGGCGGCGTTGCAGATACGCAGTATTTT. Protein sequence: CASSIGGVADTQYF.

The chain employs TRBV7-9 and TRBJ2-5; 9 nucleotides align to TRBD1. This CDR3 contains 14 residues. Germline CDR1 is SEHNR and CDR2 is FQNEAQ (reference sequence). V shed 5 bases and J 2 bases; nucleotides not matched to a gene: 3. The DNA of the CDR3 is TGTGCCAGCAGCACAGACAGGGGGCAAGAGACCCAGTACTTC. Its protein is CASSTDRGQETQYF.

This chain connects TRBV3-1 (or the pseudogene TRBV3-2) to TRBJ1-5, with TRBD1 identical over 11 bases. CDR1 is LGHDT, CDR2 YNNKEL, per germline (reference sequence). V was clipped by 1 base and J by 7 bases; unmatched bases: 0. The CDR3 loop spans 14 amino acids. The CDR3 is CASSQGTGGQPQHF. The CDR3 bases are TGTGCCAGCAGCCAAGGGACAGGGGGCCAGCCCCAGCATTTT.

This chain joins TRBV30 and TRBJ2-7; D possibly corresponds to TRBD2 (6 bases). Trimming took off 0 bases at V and 6 bases at J, with 12 bases between the two ends. This CDR3 region has 13 residues. Germline V gene data show CDR1 as GTSNPN and CDR2 as SVGIG (reference sequence). The CDR3 DNA reads as TGTGCCTGGAGTGTTGGAAGGGGAGGCGAGCAGTACTTC. It yields the protein CAWSVGRGGEQYF.

This rearrangement joins TRBV3-1 (or the pseudogene TRBV3-2) to TRBJ1-4; 8 bases map to TRBD1. Unmatched junction bases numbered 4, after V lost 1 base and J lost 3 bases. Germline values: CDR1 LGHDT, CDR2 YNNKEL (reference sequence). The CDR3 totals 16 residues. CDR3 DNA sequence: TGTGCCAGCAGCCAAGGCAGGGGGCAGTCTAATGAAAAACTGTTTTTT. Encoded protein: CASSQGRGQSNEKLFF.